This T cell receptor beta chain emerged from a study of cytotoxic CD8 clonotypes in ibrutinib-treated CLL. Study in general: Among patients, some 24 responded partially and 2 completely; 14 then stayed remitted and some twelve progressed after median around 70 months. Study-level points and caveats: Clonality increased at ibrutinib response, then returned toward baseline at progression.

The V gene's germline CDR1 is SQVTM and CDR2 ANQGSEA. V lost 6 bases and J lost 3; bases outside the gene matches: 9. This CDR3 is 14 amino acids long. The planned depth of sequencing spanned 1 in 200,000 to 1 in 1 million T cells. Sequencing was performed with immunoSEQ multiplex PCR; in TCRdb, only in-frame clones are kept and a portion is missing. The sample includes 150,000 to 200,000 clones, approximately 90% of them seen just once. Notes on this clone: Its antigen is not known.

This sequence was found in a human donor with chronic lymphocytic leukemia. This sequence joins TRBV29-1 and TRBJ2-7; 9 nucleotides agree with TRBD1. The sequencing used PBMCs, collected at disease progression, from a patient treated with ibrutinib. As DNA, the CDR3 is TGCAGCGTCGTACGGGACAGGGACTTCTACGAGCAGTACTTC. Translation: CSVVRDRDFYEQYF.